Listed below are T cell receptor beta chains from one sample, sequenced in a study of human T cells and chemical hapten exposure. TCRdb re-derived calls from the RACE reads in MiXCR, one entry per CDR3 protein. The repertoire consists of more than 300,000 distinct CDR3 sequences, with approximately 5% occurring once and the leading ten covering over 6.5%. Source: whole blood, taken in connection with sensitization to the hapten diphenylcyclopropenone (DPC). The receptors stem from a woman between 18 and 29 years old with alopecia areata. Some clones in this sample may be carry-over from other donors' samples. Both conserved end residues are part of each CDR3. The order of the fields is D gene, V gene, clone size, J gene, CDR3 DNA, CDR3 protein. A D gene is named only where the DNA matches it firmly. The size of a clone is reported for some rows only, either as once, few or many, or as a class for expanded clones.

NA	TRBV10-3	many	TRBJ2-1	TGTGCCATCAGGGGGACAAGTCCCTACAATGAGCAGTTCTTC	CAIRGTSPYNEQFF
TRBD1	TRBV20-1	NA	TRBJ2-1	TGCAGTGCTAGAGATACCGGGACAGGGATGCGTGATGAGCAGTTCTTC	CSARDTGTGMRDEQFF
NA	TRBV12-3/TRBV12-4	many	TRBJ1-2	TGTGCCAGCAGCCTAACTTCCCCTAACTATGGCTACACCTTC	CASSLTSPNYGYTF
NA	TRBV6-5	NA	TRBJ1-2	TGTGCCAGCAGTTCCCATGGATCTGTTGGCTACACCTTC	CASSSHGSVGYTF
TRBD2	TRBV20-1	few	TRBJ2-1	TGCAGTGCTAGAGAACTGGCAGGGAGGGTGAATGAGCAGTTCTTC	CSARELAGRVNEQFF
NA	TRBV27	NA	TRBJ2-3	TGTGCCAGCAGTTTTAGTTACACAGATACGCAGTATTTT	CASSFSYTDTQYF
TRBD2	TRBV19	NA	TRBJ2-7	TGTGCCAGTAGTTTTTCTAGCGGGGGACCGTACGAGCAGTACTTC	CASSFSSGGPYEQYF
NA	TRBV4-3	many	TRBJ2-2	TGCGCCAGCAGCCAAGGGGCCAGGTACACCGGGGAGCTGTTTTTT	CASSQGARYTGELFF
NA	TRBV10-3	few	TRBJ1-6	TGTGCCATCAGTGACTCCCTACGGAATTCACCCCTCCACTTT	CAISDSLRNSPLHF
NA	TRBV27	NA	TRBJ1-1	TGTGCCAGCAGTTCCGGGGGAATGAACACTGAAGCTTTCTTT	CASSSGGMNTEAFF
TRBD2	TRBV13	many	TRBJ2-7	TGTGCCAGCAGCTGGCGACTAGCGGGGGAGCCCTACGAGCAGTACTTC	CASSWRLAGEPYEQYF
NA	TRBV6-1	few	TRBJ1-5	TGTGCCAGCAGTCTTCGGGAGCGCAATCAGCCCCAGCATTTT	CASSLRERNQPQHF
NA	TRBV7-4	few	TRBJ1-4	TGTGCCAGCAGCTTATCCGCAGGGACAACTAATGAAAAACTGTTTTTT	CASSLSAGTTNEKLFF
NA	TRBV10-3	few	TRBJ1-4	TGTGCCATCAGTGGGGGAGGCGCCCGGGAAAAACTGTTTTTT	CAISGGGAREKLFF
TRBD1	TRBV4-2	many	TRBJ2-2	TGTGCCAGCAGCCAAGGACAGGGGGCGAACACCGGGGAGCTGTTTTTT	CASSQGQGANTGELFF
NA	TRBV28	many	TRBJ1-1	TGTGCCAGCAGTTTATCCGGGGTTTGGACTGAAGCTTTCTTT	CASSLSGVWTEAFF
NA	TRBV12-3/TRBV12-4	many	TRBJ2-6	TGTGCCAGCAGGCCGGATCGGTGGGCCAACGTCCTGACTTTC	CASRPDRWANVLTF
TRBD1	TRBV10-3	few	TRBJ2-3	TGTGCCATCAGTGGGGGGCAGGGGGACACAGATACGCAGTATTTT	CAISGGQGDTDTQYF
NA	TRBV5-6	NA	TRBJ2-3	TGTGCCAGCAGCTGGACGACAGATACGCAGTATTTT	CASSWTTDTQYF
TRBD1	TRBV2	many	TRBJ2-1	TGTGCCAGCACAGCACAGGGGAATGACAATGAGCAGTTCTTC	CASTAQGNDNEQFF
NA	TRBV28	few	TRBJ1-2	TGTGCCAGCATAACAATCGCGCCGTTCAACTATGGCTACACCTTC	CASITIAPFNYGYTF
NA	TRBV7-2	many	TRBJ2-3	TGTGCCAGCAGTTTGTTCCAGGCAGTCCGTACAGATACGCAGTATTTT	CASSLFQAVRTDTQYF
NA	TRBV3-1	many	TRBJ2-1	TGTGCCAGCAGCCAAGACGCTAGGGGCTCGGGTGAGCAGTTCTTC	CASSQDARGSGEQFF
TRBD2	TRBV7-2	many	TRBJ2-3	TGTGCCAGCAGCCGTGGTGGTGTTATAGCGGGAGATACGCAGTATTTT	CASSRGGVIAGDTQYF
TRBD2	TRBV10-3	NA	TRBJ2-3	TGTGCCATCAGCCCCCTCGGGACTAGCGGGGGGGCTACCCAGGAGGATACGCAGTATTTT	CAISPLGTSGGATQEDTQYF